The T cell receptor beta chain under discussion was sequenced for a study of cytomegalovirus exposure and HLA in healthy donors. Researchers ran the PCR with 60 Vbeta and 13 Jbeta primers. The table came from immunoSEQ multiplex PCR; TCRdb's copy has only in-frame clones and leaves some out. This table holds 220,000 or so clones, about 70% found once. Per the germline V gene, CDR1 is SGHRS and CDR2 is YFSETQ. The V end was cut by 4 bases, the J end by 7 bases, with 18 bases between. This CDR3 comprises 16 residues. Specimen: PBMCs. This sequence originates from a woman in her twenties or thirties in good health and CMV-seronegative. The chain uses TRBV5-1 and TRBJ1-6; TRBD1 might be the D (5 bases). The CDR3 protein is CASSLGGGAPNSPLHF. The CDR3 DNA reads as TGCGCCAGCAGCCTAGGTGGAGGGGCGCCCAATTCACCCCTCCACTTT. The full variable domain, completed using reference TRBV5-1 and TRBJ1-6, is KAGVTQTPRYLIKTRGQQVTLSCSPISGHRSVSWYQQTPGQGLQFLFEYFSETQRNKGNFPGRFSGRQFSNSRSEMNVSTLELGDSALYLCASSLGGGAPNSPLHFGNGTRLTVT.